This paragraph reports one T cell receptor beta chain. The sample originates from a study of blood T cell repertoires in COVID-19. The ends were cut back, 7 bases at V and 3 bases at J, with 13 bases in the middle. The germline gives CDR1 MNHEY, CDR2 SMNVEV (reference sequence). The CDR3 has 13 amino acids. The method was immunoSEQ multiplex PCR; TCRdb's version includes in-frame clones alone and lacks a portion of them. The sample lists about 22,000 clones, about three quarters occurring once. Sequenced input: peripheral blood. The rearrangement uses TRBV27 and TRBJ2-7, with a tentative D call TRBD2 (6 bases). This clonotype was obtained from a man in his 60s with active COVID-19. DNA of the CDR3: TGTGCCAGCACCGGTATGGGGGGCTACGAGCAGTACTTC. The encoded protein is CASTGMGGYEQYF.